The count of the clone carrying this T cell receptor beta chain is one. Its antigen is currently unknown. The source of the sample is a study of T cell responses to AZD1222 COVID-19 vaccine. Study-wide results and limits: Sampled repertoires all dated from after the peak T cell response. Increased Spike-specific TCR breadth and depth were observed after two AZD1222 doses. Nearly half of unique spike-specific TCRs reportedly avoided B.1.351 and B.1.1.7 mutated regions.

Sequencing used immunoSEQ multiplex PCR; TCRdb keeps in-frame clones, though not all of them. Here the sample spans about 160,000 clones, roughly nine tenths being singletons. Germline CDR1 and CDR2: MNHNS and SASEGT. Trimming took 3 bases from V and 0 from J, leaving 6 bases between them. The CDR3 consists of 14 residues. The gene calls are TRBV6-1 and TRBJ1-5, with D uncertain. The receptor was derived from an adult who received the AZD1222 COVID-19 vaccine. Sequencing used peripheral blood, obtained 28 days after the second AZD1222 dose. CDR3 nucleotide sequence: TGTGCCAGCAGTGACAGATATAGCAATCAGCCCCAGCATTTT. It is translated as CASSDRYSNQPQHF.